One T cell receptor (beta chain) is described in this entry. Its antigen is still unknown. The entry originates in a study of Ad26.COV2.S vaccination and SARS-CoV-2 variants. Germline V gene data show CDR1 as MNHNS and CDR2 as SASEGT. CDR3 length equals 15 residues. Trimming shortened V by 2 bases and J by 8 bases, and 16 bases separated the two germline ends. Overall study results and limits: The TCR breadth and depth analyses may have produced an underestimate of total T cell responses.

Assay used: immunoSEQ multiplex PCR; TCRdb lists only in-frame clones, some missing. Of some 190,000 clones in the sample, around 85% were seen once. This TCR came from a human donor who had recovered from COVID-19. The chain combines TRBV6-1 with TRBJ1-5; D gene uncertain. Sequencing used peripheral blood, obtained after recovery from COVID-19. The CDR3 loop is CASSEFGQPLEPQHF. The CDR3 region has the DNA TGTGCCAGCAGTGAATTCGGTCAGCCTCTGGAGCCCCAGCATTTT.